This T cell receptor (beta chain) stems from a study of vaccination effects on CD4 cells after COVID-19. After expansion with viral peptide pools in the ViraFEST assay, antigen-specific CD4+ T cells were sequenced. After more than 9 days in culture, the CD4+ T cells were isolated. Participants were given two doses of BNT162b2 or mRNA-1273 vaccine. Each culture well received around 2 million PBMC. These cells were then cultured in IMDM with approximately 10 IU/ml IL-2 and around 10 ug/ml peptides. Unmatched junction bases numbered 8, after V lost 6 bases and J lost 7 bases. The germline V gene encodes CDR1 MNHEY and CDR2 SVGEGT. This CDR3 is built from 14 residues. Profiling relied on immunoSEQ multiplex PCR, and the TCRdb table lists in-frame clones only, not all of them. Of about 50,000 clones listed, about 74% are singletons. Note on this clone: What it recognizes is unknown.

The TCR comes from a human donor who received a COVID-19 vaccine. Sequenced here: CD4+ T cells from PBMCs cultured with HCoV-OC43 spike peptides, sampled after COVID-19 vaccination. Subset of the sample: HCoV-OC43 spike overlapping peptide pool stimulation. V gene TRBV6-2 or TRBV6-3 combines with J gene TRBJ1-3; 8 bases agree with TRBD1. Written as DNA, the CDR3 is TGTGCCAGCAGCTCCGGACAGGGAGAGAACACCATATATTTT. Translating gives CASSSGQGENTIYF.